This T cell receptor beta chain was documented in a study of blood T cell repertoires in COVID-19. The CDR3 length is 15 residues. The V and J ends lost 3 bases and 5 bases, in that order; junction bases with no gene match: 9. Germline V gene sequence: CDR1 MGHDK, CDR2 SYGVNS. Measured with immunoSEQ multiplex PCR; TCRdb has only the in-frame clones, and not every one. The sample gives over 85,000 clones, roughly 90% of which show up once; about 2.5% is in the top ten. The sample taken for sequencing was peripheral blood. The V gene is TRBV25-1, the J gene TRBJ1-2, with 7 bases aligning to TRBD1. The sequence derives from a human donor with active COVID-19. The donor label of this sample is uncertain. The CDR3 spells CASSDPTTGRYGYTF. The DNA for the CDR3 is TGTGCCAGCAGTGATCCCACGACAGGGCGGTATGGCTACACCTTC.